The sample holds many counts of the clone carrying this T cell receptor (beta chain). Its antigen remains unknown. The data are from a study of T-cell reconstitution after alpha-beta-depleted transplantation in children. Study outcomes and limitations: Day-60 TCRbeta diversity that was high in some patients was derived from surviving recipient T cells and thymic progenitors. Reported findings indicate that, about two months after transplant, alpha-beta T cells came from several hundred expanded clones, which were derived from non-depleted graft cells.

Preparation of the TCRbeta library involved a method that used unique molecular identifiers. Each CDR3 protein gets one entry after TCRdb re-called the PCR reads with MiXCR. The table has more than 400,000 distinct CDR3 sequences, 10% to 12% seen once. The CDR3 contains 13 residues. Germline V gene data show CDR1 as SQVTM and CDR2 as ANQGSEA. The V end was cut by 5 bases, the J end by 4 bases, with 13 bases between. The input for sequencing was PBMCs, mostly from graft donor cells, taken 180 days after TCRalphabeta/CD19-depleted stem cell transplant. The V gene is TRBV29-1, the J gene TRBJ2-3; D remains unclear. This receptor was identified in a female patient aged 2-9 years who had a stem cell transplant for aplastic anemia, so the T cells may come from the graft donor. The CDR3 loop is CSVLRSGADTQYF. The CDR3 DNA reads as TGCAGCGTTCTGAGGTCCGGCGCAGATACGCAGTATTTT.